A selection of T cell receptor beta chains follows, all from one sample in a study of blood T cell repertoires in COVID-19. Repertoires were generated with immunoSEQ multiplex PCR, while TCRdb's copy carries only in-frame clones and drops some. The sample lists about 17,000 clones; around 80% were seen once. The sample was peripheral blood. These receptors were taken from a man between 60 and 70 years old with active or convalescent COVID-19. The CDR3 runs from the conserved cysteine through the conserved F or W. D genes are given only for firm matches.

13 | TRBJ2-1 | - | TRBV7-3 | CASSLGANNEQFF
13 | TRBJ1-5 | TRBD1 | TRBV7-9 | CASSRTGDQPQHF
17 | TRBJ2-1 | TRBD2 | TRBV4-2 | CASSQDPGSRGDNEQFF
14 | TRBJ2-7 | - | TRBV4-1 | CASSHFSRTEEQYF
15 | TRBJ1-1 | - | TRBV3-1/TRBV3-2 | CASSQQGSSTTEAFF
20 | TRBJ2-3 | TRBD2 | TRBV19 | CASSIDLDAGGPSGTDTQYF
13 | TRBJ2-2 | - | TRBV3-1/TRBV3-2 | CASSILNTGELFF
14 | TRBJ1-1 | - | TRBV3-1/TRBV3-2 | CASGGRRVNTEAFF
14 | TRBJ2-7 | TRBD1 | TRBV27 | CAAVRGTGSYEQYF
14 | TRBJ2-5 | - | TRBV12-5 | CASTPGTAIETQYF
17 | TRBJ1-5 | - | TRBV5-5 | CASRPQPQNPGNQPQHF
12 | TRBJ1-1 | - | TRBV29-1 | CSVDPGGREAFF
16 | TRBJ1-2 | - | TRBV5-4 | CASSLGLYPKDYGYTF
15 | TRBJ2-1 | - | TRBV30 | CAWSRGRSSYNEQFF
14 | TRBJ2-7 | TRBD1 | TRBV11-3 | CASSSRDRGLEQYF
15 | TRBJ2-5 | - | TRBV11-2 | CASSLHALEGETQYF
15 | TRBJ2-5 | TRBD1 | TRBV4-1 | CASSQAGGGQETQYF
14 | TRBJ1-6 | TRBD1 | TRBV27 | CASSRQGGNSPLHF
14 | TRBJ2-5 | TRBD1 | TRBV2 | CASSTPGGRETQYF
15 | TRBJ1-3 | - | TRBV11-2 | CASSSLRDKGNTIYF
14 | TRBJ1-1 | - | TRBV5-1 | CASSIDSLNTEAFF
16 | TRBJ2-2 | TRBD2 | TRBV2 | CASRLERGGLDGELFF
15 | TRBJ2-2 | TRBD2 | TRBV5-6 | CASSLTSGAWGELFF
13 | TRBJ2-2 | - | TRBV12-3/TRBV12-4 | CASSLPLTGELFF
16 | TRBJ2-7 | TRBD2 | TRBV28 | CASRASGGRSSYEQYF
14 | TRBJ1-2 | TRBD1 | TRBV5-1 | CASRPTGGNYGYTF
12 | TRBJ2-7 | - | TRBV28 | CASSLQGTEQYF
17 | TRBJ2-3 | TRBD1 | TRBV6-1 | CASSAQITGGLTDTQYF
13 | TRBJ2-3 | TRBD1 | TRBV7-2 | CASSFTGADTQYF
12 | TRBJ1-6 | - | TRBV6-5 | CASSRQASPLHF
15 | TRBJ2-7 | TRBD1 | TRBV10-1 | CASSSGTEGSYEQYF
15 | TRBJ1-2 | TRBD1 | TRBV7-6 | CASSLGIETGGGYTF
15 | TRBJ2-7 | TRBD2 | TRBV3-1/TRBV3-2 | CASSQGAGGHYEQYF
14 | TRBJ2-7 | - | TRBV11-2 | CASSTIGGPYEQYF
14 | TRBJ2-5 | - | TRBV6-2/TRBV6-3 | CASSRPDRGETQYF
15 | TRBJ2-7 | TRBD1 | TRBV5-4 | CASGSETGISYEQYF
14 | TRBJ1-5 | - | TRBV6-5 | CASSYGGQGQPQHF
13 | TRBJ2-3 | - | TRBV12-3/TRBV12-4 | CASSLRGTDTQYF
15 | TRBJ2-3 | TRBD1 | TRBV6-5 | CASRLRDRVADTQYF
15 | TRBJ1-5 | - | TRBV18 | CASSPSEGVNQPQHF
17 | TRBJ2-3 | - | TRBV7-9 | CASSPETGTPSTDTQYF